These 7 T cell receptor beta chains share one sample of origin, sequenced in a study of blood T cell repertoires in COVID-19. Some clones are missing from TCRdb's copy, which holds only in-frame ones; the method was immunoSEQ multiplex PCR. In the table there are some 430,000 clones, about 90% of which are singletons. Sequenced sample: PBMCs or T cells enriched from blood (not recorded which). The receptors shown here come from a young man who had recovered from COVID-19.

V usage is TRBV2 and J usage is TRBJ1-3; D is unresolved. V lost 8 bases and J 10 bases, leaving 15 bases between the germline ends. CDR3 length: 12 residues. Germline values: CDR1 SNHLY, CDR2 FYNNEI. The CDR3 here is CASGDTVVTIYF. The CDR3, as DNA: TGTGCCAGCGGCGACACCGTGGTTACCATATATTTT. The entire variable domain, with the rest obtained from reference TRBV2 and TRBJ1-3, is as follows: EPEVTQTPSHQVTQMGQEVILRCVPISNHLYFYWYRQILGQKVEFLVSFYNNEISEKSEIFDDQFSVERPDGSNFTLKIRSTKLEDSAMYFCASGDTVVTIYFGEGSWLTVV.

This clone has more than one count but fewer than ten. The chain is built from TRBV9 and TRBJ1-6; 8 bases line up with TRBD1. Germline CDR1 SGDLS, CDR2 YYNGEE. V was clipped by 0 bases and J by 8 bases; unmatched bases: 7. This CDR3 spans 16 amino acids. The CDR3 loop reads CASSVDVGQGDSPLHF. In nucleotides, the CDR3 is TGTGCCAGCAGCGTAGATGTCGGACAGGGTGATTCACCCCTCCACTTT.

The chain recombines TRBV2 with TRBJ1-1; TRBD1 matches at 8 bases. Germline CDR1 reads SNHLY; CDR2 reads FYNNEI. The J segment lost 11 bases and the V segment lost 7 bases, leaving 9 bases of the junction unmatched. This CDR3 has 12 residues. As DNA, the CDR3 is TGTGCCAGCACGGGACAGGCCCGACAGGCTTTCTTT. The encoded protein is CASTGQARQAFF.

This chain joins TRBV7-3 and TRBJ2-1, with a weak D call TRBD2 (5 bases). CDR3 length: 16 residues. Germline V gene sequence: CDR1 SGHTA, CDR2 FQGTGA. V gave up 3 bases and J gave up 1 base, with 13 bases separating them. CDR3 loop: CASSFGLPSSYNEQFF. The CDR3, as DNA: TGTGCCAGCAGCTTTGGACTTCCTTCGTCCTACAATGAGCAGTTCTTC.

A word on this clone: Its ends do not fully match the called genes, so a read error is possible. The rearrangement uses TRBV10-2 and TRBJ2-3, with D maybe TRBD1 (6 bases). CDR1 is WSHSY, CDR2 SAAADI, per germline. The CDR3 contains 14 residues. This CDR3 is CATSDQGPVDTQYF. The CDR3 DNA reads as TGCGCCACCAGTGATCAGGGGCCGGTAGATACGCAGTATTTT.

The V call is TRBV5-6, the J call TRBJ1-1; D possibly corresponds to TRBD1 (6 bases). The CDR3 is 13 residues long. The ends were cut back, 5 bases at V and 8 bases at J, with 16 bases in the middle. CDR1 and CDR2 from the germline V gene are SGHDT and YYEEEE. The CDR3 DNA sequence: TGTGCCAGCAGAAATGGGGGGGCGGACGAAGCTTTCTTT. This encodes CASRNGGADEAFF.

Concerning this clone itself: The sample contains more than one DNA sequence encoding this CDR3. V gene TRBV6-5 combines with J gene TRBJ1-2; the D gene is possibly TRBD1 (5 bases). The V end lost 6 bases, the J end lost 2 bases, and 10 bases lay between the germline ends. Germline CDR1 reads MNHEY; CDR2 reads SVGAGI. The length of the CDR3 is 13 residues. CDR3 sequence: CASRETVNYGYTF. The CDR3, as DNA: TGTGCCAGCAGGGAGACAGTCAACTATGGCTACACCTTC.